This T cell receptor (beta chain) emerged from a study of shared clonotypes between healthy human individuals. Findings and limits, study-wide: Among donors, sharing of clonotypes was expected to be affected by sequencing depth.

Subsets obtained from CD4+ cells comprised CD45RA+ naive and CD45RA-negative memory cells. This CDR3 has 12 amino acids. Germline V gives CDR1 SNHLY, CDR2 FYNNEI. The V gene lost 7 bases and the J gene lost 6 bases, with 12 bases spanning the gap. Some clones are missing from TCRdb's copy, which holds only in-frame ones; the method was immunoSEQ multiplex PCR. The sample carries 1 million to 1.2 million clones, around three quarters recorded once. This clone was picked up one time. Its antigen is unknown. The chain is built from TRBV2 and TRBJ1-2; D unclear. This clonotype was obtained from a man between 18 and 29 years old in good health. Some clones in this sample may be carry-over from other donors' samples. The sample consisted of memory CD4+ T cells from PBMCs. Stated subset: CD45RA-negative fraction. CDR3 in DNA: TGTGCCAGCAACCGAGCTGTGGATGGCTACACCTTC. Its translation: CASNRAVDGYTF.